This entry describes one TCR beta chain. The sample originates from a study of blood T cell repertoires in COVID-19. The germline V gene encodes CDR1 SNHLY and CDR2 FYNNEI. The CDR3 has 14 residues. With 7 bases removed from V and 2 bases from J, the gap between germline ends came to 15 bases. Produced via immunoSEQ multiplex PCR; TCRdb's table is partial and in-frame only. Seen here are about 120,000 clones, less than 90% observed once, and the top ten hold roughly 27%. Sequencing was carried out using peripheral blood. The V call is TRBV2, the J call TRBJ2-7, with a tentative D call TRBD1 (5 bases). The receptor was derived from a woman older than 75 with acute or convalescent COVID-19. The DNA of the CDR3 is TGTGCCAGCACTAAGTGGACAACTACCTACGAGCAGTACTTC. It translates to CASTKWTTTYEQYF. The complete variable domain, with remaining parts taken from reference TRBV2 and TRBJ2-7, reads EPEVTQTPSHQVTQMGQEVILRCVPISNHLYFYWYRQILGQKVEFLVSFYNNEISEKSEIFDDQFSVERPDGSNFTLKIRSTKLEDSAMYFCASTKWTTTYEQYFGPGTRLTVT.